Following are 16 T cell receptor beta chains from one sample sequenced in a study of CD8 T cells in Susac syndrome. RNA amounts of roughly 0.5 to 1 ug underwent reverse transcription with random hexamers. One entry per CDR3 protein, called by TCRdb with MiXCR from the immunoSEQ multiplex PCR reads. The profile covers roughly 100,000 distinct CDR3 sequences, with roughly 95% appearing a single time and over 0.4% taken by the ten largest. The material sequenced was CD8+ T cells from PBMCs. These receptors were collected from a human donor with Susac syndrome.

The rearrangement joins TRBV12-3 or TRBV12-4 to TRBJ2-7, with TRBD1 matching 7 bases. This CDR3 spans 16 amino acids. The V gene end was trimmed by 6 bases and the J gene end by 1 base; junction bases not matched to a gene: 12. CDR3 in DNA: TGTGCCAGCAGCTATCGCCCCGGGACAGCTTCCTACGAGCAGTACTTC. It yields the protein CASSYRPGTASYEQYF.

The CDR3 region is CASSVGQGLSQPQHF. In DNA, the CDR3 is TGTGCCAGCAGCGTAGGGCAGGGTTTGAGTCAGCCCCAGCATTTT. This chain joins TRBV9 and TRBJ1-5, with D tentatively TRBD1 (5 bases). Germline V CDR1 and CDR2: SGDLS, YYNGEE. V lost 0 bases, J lost 6 bases, and 13 bases lay in between. The CDR3 is 15 amino acids.

The rearrangement joins TRBV15 to TRBJ1-5, with TRBD1 matching over 10 bases. Trimming removed 6 bases from V and 5 bases from J; junction bases left unmatched: 4. Germline lookup yields CDR1 LNHNV and CDR2 YYDKDF (reference sequence). The length of the CDR3 is 14 residues. In DNA form, the CDR3 reads TGTGCCACCAGTAGGGACAGGGGTGATCAGCCCCAGCATTTT. Encoded protein: CATSRDRGDQPQHF.

The CDR3 nucleotides are TGTGCCAGCAACACAGGGGTAGGCTCCTACGAGCAGTACTTC. Protein product: CASNTGVGSYEQYF. The genes are TRBV5-4 and TRBJ2-7; TRBD1 agrees at 7 bases. The CDR3 covers 14 residues. CDR1 SGHNT and CDR2 YYREEE come from the germline V gene (reference sequence). Trimming at V came to 6 bases and at J to 0 bases, leaving 6 bases not matched to a gene. The whole variable domain, filled in from reference TRBV5-4 and TRBJ2-7, reads ETGVTQSPTHLIKTRGQQVTLRCSSQSGHNTVSWYQQALGQGPQFIFQYYREEENGRGNFPPRFSGLQFPNYSSELNVNALELDDSALYLCASNTGVGSYEQYFGPGTRLTVT.

The DNA of the CDR3 is TGTGCCAGCAGCCTTGGGAGTTTCCCCTATGGCTACACCTTC. This codes for CASSLGSFPYGYTF. This chain uses TRBV12-3 or TRBV12-4 with TRBJ1-2; no definite D call. The CDR3 covers 14 residues. V was pared by 6 bases and J by 4 bases, with 15 bases between.

V gene TRBV6-5 combines with J gene TRBJ2-5, with D perhaps matching TRBD2 (5 bases). Per germline, CDR1 MNHEY and CDR2 SVGAGI. The CDR3 sequence is 14 residues long. The ends were cut back, 0 bases at V and 0 bases at J, with 5 bases in the middle. The CDR3 DNA is TGTGCCAGCAGTTACTCGACTAACCAAGAGACCCAGTACTTC. This encodes CASSYSTNQETQYF.

The J gene is TRBJ2-2, the V gene TRBV6-2 or TRBV6-3; D unresolved. Per the germline V gene, CDR1 is MNHEY and CDR2 is SVGEGT. Deletions cut 0 bases from V and 9 bases from J, with 11 bases between. This CDR3 region has 14 residues. The CDR3 reads CASSYSGIRRELFF. The CDR3 DNA reads TGTGCCAGCAGTTACTCAGGGATCCGGAGGGAGCTGTTTTTT.

V is TRBV6-6 and J is TRBJ2-1, with no clear D. Trimming removed 5 bases at V and 5 bases at J, with 7 bases between. The CDR3 extends over 12 amino acids. The germline V gene encodes CDR1 MNHNY and CDR2 SVGAGI (reference sequence). CDR3 sequence (DNA): TGTGCCAGCAGTCCCCTCAACAATGAGCAGTTCTTC. It is translated as CASSPLNNEQFF.

This chain uses TRBV7-9 with TRBJ2-3; either TRBD1 or TRBD2 may fit D (7 bases each). The CDR3 totals 14 residues. Germline CDR1 is SEHNR and CDR2 is FQNEAQ (reference sequence). Trimming removed 8 bases at V and 5 bases at J, with 17 bases between. The CDR3 reads CASRSGTEGDTQYF. The DNA of the CDR3 is TGTGCCAGCCGCAGCGGGACAGAGGGAGATACGCAGTATTTT. The complete variable domain, with remaining parts taken from reference TRBV7-9 and TRBJ2-3, reads DTGVSQNPRHKITKRGQNVTFRCDPISEHNRLYWYRQTLGQGPEFLTYFQNEAQLEKSRLLSDRFSAERPKGSFSTLEIQRTEQGDSAMYLCASRSGTEGDTQYFGPGTRLTVL.

V usage is TRBV5-6 and J usage is TRBJ2-7; perhaps D is TRBD1 or TRBD2 (5 bases each). CDR3 length equals 14 residues. Between the trimmed V and J ends, which lost 5 bases and 2 bases, there was a span of 14 bases. CDR1 and CDR2 from the germline V gene are SGHDT and YYEEEE. CDR3 sequence reads: CASSWGTRTYEQYF. The CDR3 DNA follows: TGTGCCAGCAGTTGGGGGACGCGAACCTACGAGCAGTACTTC.

The chain carries TRBV12-3 or TRBV12-4 and TRBJ1-1, with D maybe TRBD1 (5 bases). This CDR3 spans 14 amino acids. Trimming cost V 2 bases and J 4 bases, with 11 bases left between them. The CDR3 here is CASSLSARGTEAFF. In nucleotides, the CDR3 is TGTGCCAGCAGTTTATCCGCAAGGGGCACTGAAGCTTTCTTT.

The sample holds one count of this clonotype. This chain connects TRBV5-1 to TRBJ2-3; D possibly corresponds to TRBD2 (5 bases). The CDR3 runs 13 residues. CDR1 is SGHRS and CDR2 is YFSETQ in the germline V gene. Trimming left V 4 bases short and J 1 base short, with 7 bases between. The CDR3 DNA reads as TGCGCCAGCAGCGACGGGGGCACAGATACGCAGTATTTT. It is translated as CASSDGGTDTQYF. Looking up the rest from reference TRBV5-1 and TRBJ2-3 gives the full variable domain: KAGVTQTPRYLIKTRGQQVTLSCSPISGHRSVSWYQQTPGQGLQFLFEYFSETQRNKGNFPGRFSGRQFSNSRSEMNVSTLELGDSALYLCASSDGGTDTQYFGPGTRLTVL.

The chain combines TRBV5-4 with TRBJ1-2, with D perhaps matching TRBD1 (5 bases). The germline V gene encodes CDR1 SGHNT and CDR2 YYREEE (reference sequence). V shed 6 bases and J shed 6 bases, with 18 bases lying between them. The CDR3 consists of 14 residues. The chain's CDR3 is CASTPGRERDGYTF. The DNA for the CDR3 is TGTGCCAGCACCCCGGGGCGGGAAAGGGATGGCTACACCTTC.

For the CDR3, the DNA is TGTGCCAGCAGTTTATGGGGGACCTCCTACGAGCAGTACTTC. Translating gives CASSLWGTSYEQYF. The gene calls are TRBV27 and TRBJ2-7, with D perhaps assigned TRBD1 or TRBD2 (5 bases each). Per the germline V gene, CDR1 is MNHEY and CDR2 is SMNVEV (reference sequence). V shed 1 base and J shed 0 bases, with 7 bases lying between them. There are 14 residues in the CDR3.

This chain links TRBV29-1 with TRBJ2-5, with D unresolved. V was clipped by 1 base and J by 7 bases, with 4 bases between them. The germline CDR1 and CDR2 sequences are SQVTM and ANQGSEA. This CDR3 has 10 residues. The CDR3 here is CSVEGGTQYF. In DNA form, the CDR3 reads TGCAGCGTTGAAGGGGGGACCCAGTACTTC.

The V call is TRBV20-1, the J call TRBJ2-7; D is possibly TRBD1 (5 bases). From germline, CDR1 is DFQATT and CDR2 SNEGSKA (reference sequence). The CDR3 contains 14 residues. V lost 0 bases and J lost 3, with 12 bases in between. CDR3 residues: CSARDPDSLYEQYF. The DNA for the CDR3 is TGCAGTGCTAGAGATCCCGACAGCCTCTACGAGCAGTACTTC.